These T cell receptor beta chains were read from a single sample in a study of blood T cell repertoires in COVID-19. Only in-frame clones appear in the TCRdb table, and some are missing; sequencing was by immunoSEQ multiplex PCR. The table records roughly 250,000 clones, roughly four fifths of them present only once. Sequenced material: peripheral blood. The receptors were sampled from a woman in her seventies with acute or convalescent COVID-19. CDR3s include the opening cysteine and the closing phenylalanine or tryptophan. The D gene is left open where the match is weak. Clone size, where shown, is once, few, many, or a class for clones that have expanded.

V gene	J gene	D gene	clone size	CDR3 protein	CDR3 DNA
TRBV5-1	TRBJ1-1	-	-	CASSLAGRTEAFF	TGCGCCAGCAGCTTGGCAGGGAGGACTGAAGCTTTCTTT
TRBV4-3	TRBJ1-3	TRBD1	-	CASSQGTGAGNTIYF	TGCGCCAGCAGCCAAGGGACAGGTGCCGGAAACACCATATATTTT
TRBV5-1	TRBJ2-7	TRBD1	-	CASSLVGQGPYEQYF	TGCGCCAGCAGCTTGGTTGGACAGGGACCCTACGAGCAGTACTTC
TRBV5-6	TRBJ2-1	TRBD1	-	CASSGTGGRYNEQFF	TGTGCCAGCAGCGGAACAGGGGGCCGCTACAATGAGCAGTTCTTC
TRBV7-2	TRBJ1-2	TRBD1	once	CASSFRQGFLYGYTF	TGTGCCAGCAGCTTCCGACAGGGCTTTCTGTATGGCTACACCTTC
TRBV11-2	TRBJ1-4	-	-	CASSSREKLFF	TGTGCCAGCAGCTCGAGGGAAAAACTGTTTTTT
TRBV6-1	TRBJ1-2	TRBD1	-	CASSGDRDSAPRYYGYTF	TGTGCCAGCAGTGGGGACCGGGACAGCGCTCCGCGTTATTATGGCTACACCTTC
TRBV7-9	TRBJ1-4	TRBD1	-	CASSQDRSYEKLFF	TGTGCCAGCAGCCAGGACAGGTCTTATGAAAAACTGTTTTTT
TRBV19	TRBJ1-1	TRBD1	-	CASSRDRLNTEAFF	TGTGCCAGTAGTAGGGACAGATTGAACACTGAAGCTTTCTTT
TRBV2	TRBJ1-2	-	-	CASSAGAYEGYTF	TGTGCCAGCAGTGCAGGGGCCTATGAGGGCTACACCTTC
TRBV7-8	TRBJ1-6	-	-	CASSSWANPGAPLHF	TGTGCCAGCAGCTCGTGGGCCAATCCGGGGGCACCCCTCCACTTT
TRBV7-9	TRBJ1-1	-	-	CASSPNGAVEAFF	TGTGCCAGCAGCCCCAATGGGGCAGTTGAAGCTTTCTTT
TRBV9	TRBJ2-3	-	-	CASSPRQDMVTDTQYF	TGTGCCAGCAGCCCGCGCCAAGATATGGTAACAGATACGCAGTATTTT
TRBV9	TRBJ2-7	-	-	CASSPRQGYYEQYF	TGTGCCAGCAGCCCCCGGCAGGGATACTACGAGCAGTACTTC
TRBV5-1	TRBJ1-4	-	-	CASSLSSGPGVGEKLFF	TGCGCCAGCAGCTTGAGTTCGGGTCCAGGGGTGGGCGAAAAACTGTTTTTT
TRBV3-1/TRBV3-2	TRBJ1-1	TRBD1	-	CASSPTGTGETEAFF	TGTGCCAGCAGCCCTACCGGGACAGGAGAAACTGAAGCTTTCTTT
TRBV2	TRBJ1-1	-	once	CASRTQGEAFF	TGTGCCAGCAGAACTCAGGGGGAAGCTTTCTTT
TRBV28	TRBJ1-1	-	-	CASTWGGEAFF	TGTGCCAGCACCTGGGGAGGGGAAGCTTTCTTT
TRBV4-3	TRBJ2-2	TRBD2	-	CASSQWLAGGNTGELFF	TGCGCCAGCAGCCAGTGGCTAGCGGGGGGAAATACCGGGGAGCTGTTTTTT
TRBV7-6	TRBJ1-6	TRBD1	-	CASSSGTENNSPLHF	TGTGCCAGCAGCTCCGGGACAGAAAATAATTCACCCCTCCACTTT
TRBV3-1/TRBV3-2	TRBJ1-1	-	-	CASSQDLVGGTEAFF	TGTGCCAGCAGCCAGGACCTAGTCGGGGGCACTGAAGCTTTCTTT
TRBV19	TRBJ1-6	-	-	CASSTSTGYNSPLHF	TGTGCCAGTAGTACTTCGACAGGCTATAATTCACCCCTCCACTTT
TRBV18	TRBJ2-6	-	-	CASSPVGGSGANVLTF	TGTGCCAGCTCACCGGTGGGGGGCTCTGGGGCCAACGTCCTGACTTTC
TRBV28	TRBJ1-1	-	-	CASSLSGGGMNTEAFF	TGTGCCAGCAGCCTCAGCGGGGGGGGCATGAACACTGAAGCTTTCTTT
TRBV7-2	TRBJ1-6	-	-	CASSPRTTYNSPLHF	TGTGCCAGCAGCCCCCGGACAACCTATAATTCACCCCTCCACTTT
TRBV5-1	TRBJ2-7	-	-	CASSLAPTESSYEQYF	TGCGCCAGCAGCTTGGCCCCCACAGAAAGCTCCTACGAGCAGTACTTC
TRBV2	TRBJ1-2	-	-	CASRTMDSYGYTF	TGTGCCAGCAGGACCATGGACAGCTATGGCTACACCTTC
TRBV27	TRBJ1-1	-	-	CASRVRGNTEAFF	TGTGCCAGCAGGGTTCGGGGGAACACTGAAGCTTTCTTT
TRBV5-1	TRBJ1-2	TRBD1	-	CASSLETGSLVKGYTF	TGCGCCAGCAGCTTGGAGACAGGGTCGTTGGTTAAAGGCTACACCTTC
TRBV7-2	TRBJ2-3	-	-	CASSSLLDTQYF	TGTGCCAGCAGCTCCCTTTTGGATACGCAGTATTTT
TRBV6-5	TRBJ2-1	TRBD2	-	CASNLSGGAWNEQFF	TGTGCCAGCAACCTTAGCGGGGGGGCGTGGAATGAGCAGTTCTTC
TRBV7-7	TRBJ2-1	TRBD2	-	CASSLGGTSRNEQFF	TGTGCCAGCAGCTTAGGTGGGACTAGTAGGAATGAGCAGTTCTTC
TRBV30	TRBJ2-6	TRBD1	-	CAWSSQGAGANVLTF	TGTGCCTGGAGCTCCCAGGGGGCAGGGGCCAACGTCCTGACTTTC
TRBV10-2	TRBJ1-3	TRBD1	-	CASSPGQASSGNTIYF	TGCGCCAGCAGCCCGGGACAGGCGAGCTCTGGAAACACCATATATTTT
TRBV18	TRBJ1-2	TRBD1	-	CASSLTATGDGYTF	TGTGCCAGCTCCCTCACCGCTACAGGGGATGGCTACACCTTC
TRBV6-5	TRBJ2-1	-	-	CASRLVPTYTNEQFF	TGTGCCAGTAGACTAGTACCAACCTATACCAATGAGCAGTTCTTC
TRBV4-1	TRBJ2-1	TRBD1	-	CASSRPGTDYNEQFF	TGCGCCAGCAGCCGCCCCGGGACAGACTACAATGAGCAGTTCTTC
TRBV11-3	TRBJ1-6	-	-	CASSLEESSPLHF	TGTGCCAGCAGCTTAGAAGAGAGTTCACCCCTCCACTTT
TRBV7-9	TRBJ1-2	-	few	CASSLEGRAIANYGYTF	TGTGCCAGCAGCTTAGAGGGCAGGGCGATAGCTAACTATGGCTACACCTTC
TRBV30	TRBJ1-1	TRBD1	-	CAWTGTGVTEAFF	TGTGCCTGGACCGGGACAGGGGTGACTGAAGCTTTCTTT